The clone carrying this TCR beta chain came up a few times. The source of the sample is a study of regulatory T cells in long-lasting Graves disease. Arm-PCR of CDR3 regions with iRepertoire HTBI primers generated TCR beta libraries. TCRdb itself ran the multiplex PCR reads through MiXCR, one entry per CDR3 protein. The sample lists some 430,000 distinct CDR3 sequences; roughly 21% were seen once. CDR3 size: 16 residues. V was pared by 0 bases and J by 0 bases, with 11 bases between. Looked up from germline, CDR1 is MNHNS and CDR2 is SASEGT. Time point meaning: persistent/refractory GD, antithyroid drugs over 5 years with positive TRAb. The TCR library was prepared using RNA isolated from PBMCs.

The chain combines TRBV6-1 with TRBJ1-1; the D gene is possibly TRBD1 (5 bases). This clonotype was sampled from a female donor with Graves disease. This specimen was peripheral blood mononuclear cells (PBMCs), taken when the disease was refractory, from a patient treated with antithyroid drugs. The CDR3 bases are TGTGCCAGCAGTGAAGCTCCCGGGACGGTGAACACTGAAGCTTTCTTT. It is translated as CASSEAPGTVNTEAFF.